One TCR beta chain is described in this entry. V lost 3 bases and J lost 10; bases outside the gene matches: 9. Germline CDR1 and CDR2: ENHRY and SYGVKD. This CDR3 has 14 amino acids. Enrollment of patients from Seattle took place during active infection, with longitudinal follow-up. The sample originates from a study of blood T cell repertoires in COVID-19. Across the study: Acute and convalescent COVID-19 specimens originated in the United States, Italy and Spain. The analysed material was cDNA or gDNA that came from T cells, B-cell-depleted T cells, or PBMCs.

Original analysis: Quantification of nucleated cells was approximated via reference gene primer amplification. The repertoire was sequenced with immunoSEQ multiplex PCR; TCRdb's copy has only in-frame clones and lacks some. The V and J calls and clone size come from that table; D and trimming were worked out from the DNA. The sample shows about 160,000 clones, approximately 86% of them seen only once. The sequenced sample was peripheral blood. The chain carries TRBV10-3 and TRBJ1-2, with 9 bases aligning to TRBD1. This clonotype originated in a man older than 75 with COVID-19, enrolled during active disease. The CDR3 is CAISDYTGTGNYTF. CDR3 nucleotides: TGTGCCATCAGTGATTATACCGGGACAGGGAACTACACCTTC.